A selection of T cell receptor beta chains follows, all from one sample in a study of STAT3 mutations in large granular lymphocyte leukemia. Generated by immunoSEQ multiplex PCR, the TCRdb table keeps only in-frame clones and is missing some. The sample records roughly 40,000 clones, roughly 84% being singletons. The specimen was PBMCs. These receptor sequences come from a human donor with T large granular lymphocyte leukemia. Some clones in this sample may be carry-over from other donors' samples. Both conserved end residues are part of each CDR3. D genes are given only for firm matches. Clone size is given for some rows only: seen once, a few or many times, or a class if the clone is expanded.

size	V	J	D	DNA	CDR3
few	TRBV6-5	TRBJ1-5	TRBD1	TGTGCCAGCAGTTTGACAGGGATTGACCCCCAGCATTTT	CASSLTGIDPQHF
-	TRBV6-5	TRBJ1-6	-	TGTGCCAGCAGTTACTCGGGGCGGGGCCCCTCTTCACCCCTCCACTTT	CASSYSGRGPSSPLHF
many	TRBV5-6	TRBJ1-2	-	TGTGCCAGTTCGGAAGGGGGAATAGATGGCTACACCTTC	CASSEGGIDGYTF
-	TRBV15	TRBJ2-1	TRBD2	TGTGCCACCAGCAGAGATTGGCTAGCGGACAATGAGCAGTTCTTC	CATSRDWLADNEQFF
-	TRBV18	TRBJ1-3	-	TGTGCCAGCTCACCGGGGGATGAGAACACCATATATTTT	CASSPGDENTIYF
few	TRBV29-1	TRBJ1-2	-	TGCAGCGTTGGTGTCAGTAACTATGGCTACACCTTC	CSVGVSNYGYTF
-	TRBV5-1	TRBJ2-5	TRBD1	TGCGCCAGCAGCTTCGGGACAGGCCAAGAGACCCAGTACTTC	CASSFGTGQETQYF
-	TRBV20-1	TRBJ2-5	-	TGCAGTGCTAGTGGAGAGACCCAGTACTTC	CSASGETQYF
-	TRBV7-8	TRBJ2-7	-	TGTGCCAGCAGCCCAAGCCGACAGGTTACGAGGCAGTACTTC	CASSPSRQVTRQYF
once	TRBV5-1	TRBJ1-2	-	TGCGCCAGCAGCTTGTGGGAGGGGCAGGAGGAAGGCTACACCTTC	CASSLWEGQEEGYTF
-	TRBV6-1	TRBJ1-5	-	TGTGCCAGCACTAGTGTGGCAGGCGCTGGGCAGCCCCAGCATTTT	CASTSVAGAGQPQHF
-	TRBV30	TRBJ2-1	-	TGTGCCTGGAGTGTACTTTATAACAATGAGCAGTTCTTC	CAWSVLYNNEQFF
-	TRBV6-5	TRBJ1-3	-	TGTGCCAGCATCCCCCAGAGCTCTGGAAACACCATATATTTT	CASIPQSSGNTIYF
once	TRBV7-9	TRBJ1-2	TRBD1	TGTGCCAGCAGCCCCGGGACAGTCTATGGCTACACCTTC	CASSPGTVYGYTF
-	TRBV4-3	TRBJ2-7	-	TGCGCCAGCAGCCACGGGGGACCTCCCTACGAGCAGTACTTC	CASSHGGPPYEQYF
-	TRBV11-3	TRBJ2-5	-	TGTGCCAGCGCTGGCAGGGAAGAGACCCAGTACTTC	CASAGREETQYF
-	TRBV10-3	TRBJ1-4	TRBD1	TGTGCCATCAGGGCGGGACAGATTAATGAAAAACTGTTTTTT	CAIRAGQINEKLFF
-	TRBV4-2	TRBJ2-7	TRBD1	TGTGCCAGCAGCCAAGAGGGACAGACACTACCCTTGGAGCAGTACTTC	CASSQEGQTLPLEQYF
-	TRBV25-1	TRBJ1-1	-	TGTGCCAGCACCCCCGGGAGGAACACTGAAGCTTTCTTT	CASTPGRNTEAFF
-	TRBV28	TRBJ1-1	-	TGTGCCAGCAGTCAGGGGCGGAACACTGAAGCTTTCTTT	CASSQGRNTEAFF
-	TRBV7-2	TRBJ2-3	-	TGTGCCAGCAGCTTAGGGACACCGCGCACAGATACGCAGTATTTT	CASSLGTPRTDTQYF
once	TRBV7-2	TRBJ2-5	TRBD1	TGTGCCAGCAGCCAACATGGGACAGTCGAAGAGACCCAGTACTTC	CASSQHGTVEETQYF
-	TRBV30	TRBJ1-1	-	TGTGCCTGGAGTGTAGGTGGGGTCGGGGTGGGAGCTTTCTTT	CAWSVGGVGVGAFF
-	TRBV18	TRBJ2-7	-	TGTGCCAGCTCACCCCGGGATATCCACGAGCAGTACTTC	CASSPRDIHEQYF
-	TRBV29-1	TRBJ1-1	-	TGCAGCGTTGCGTTCTGGCAACCGAACACTGAAGCTTTCTTT	CSVAFWQPNTEAFF
-	TRBV30	TRBJ1-1	-	TGTGCCTGGAGGGCCCCCCCGAACACTGAAGCTTTCTTT	CAWRAPPNTEAFF
-	TRBV1	TRBJ2-3	-	TGCACCAGCAGCCAAGATAAGTTTAGGGGGGTAACCTCTAGCACAGATACGCAGTATTTT	CTSSQDKFRGVTSSTDTQYF
-	TRBV4-3	TRBJ2-1	-	TGCGCCAGCAGCCTCGCCGGGGCGGGGATTACCCACAATGAGCAGTTCTTC	CASSLAGAGITHNEQFF
-	TRBV5-6	TRBJ1-6	-	TGTGCCAGCAGCTTGGGGCATTATAATTCACCCCTCCACTTT	CASSLGHYNSPLHF
-	TRBV28	TRBJ2-3	-	TGTGCCAGCAGTTTTCCTTGGGGGCTGGGCGATGCAGATACGCAGTATTTT	CASSFPWGLGDADTQYF
-	TRBV10-3	TRBJ1-5	-	TGTGCCATCAGTGAGTCGACAGGTGCGGGTTGGCCCCAGCATTTT	CAISESTGAGWPQHF
-	TRBV7-2	TRBJ2-3	-	TGTGCCAGCAGCTTAGGACACTCAGATACGCAGTATTTT	CASSLGHSDTQYF
once	TRBV7-9	TRBJ1-2	-	TGTGCCAGCAGCTTAGCAAGTCAGGGCGCGAACTATGGCTACACCTTC	CASSLASQGANYGYTF
-	TRBV29-1	TRBJ2-3	-	TGCAGCGTTGGCGGGAGCACAGATACGCAGTATTTT	CSVGGSTDTQYF
-	TRBV5-8	TRBJ2-1	-	TGTGCCAGCAGCTTCGGGCGAACAGGGTACAATGAGCAGTTCTTC	CASSFGRTGYNEQFF
-	TRBV5-1	TRBJ2-5	TRBD2	TGCGCCAGCAGCCTATCGGGGGGGCCGCTACAAGAGACCCAGTACTTC	CASSLSGGPLQETQYF
-	TRBV28	TRBJ2-4	TRBD2	TGTGCCAGCTTGGCGGGGGGAATACTAGCCAAAAACATTCAGTACTTC	CASLAGGILAKNIQYF
-	TRBV14	TRBJ2-2	TRBD1	TGTGCCAGCAGCCGCACCCTCTACGGACAGGGGGAGGTGTTTTTT	CASSRTLYGQGEVFF
-	TRBV18	TRBJ2-7	-	TGTGCCAGCTCACCAACTCCGGTCCCCTACGAGCAGTACTTC	CASSPTPVPYEQYF
-	TRBV7-9	TRBJ2-3	-	TGTGCCAGCAGCTTACCTGACGGGGCGCTCACAGATACGCAGTATTTT	CASSLPDGALTDTQYF
-	TRBV5-1	TRBJ1-3	TRBD1	TGCGCCAGCAGGTTGACAGGGGACGGAAACACCATATATTTT	CASRLTGDGNTIYF
-	TRBV6-6	TRBJ2-1	-	TGTGCCAGCAGTTACTCGATCCGAATTGAGCAGTTCTTC	CASSYSIRIEQFF
-	TRBV6-5	TRBJ1-2	-	TGTGCCAGCAGTTCAAGCCAAGACTCGATCGTGTATGGCTACACCTTC	CASSSSQDSIVYGYTF
few	TRBV18	TRBJ1-2	-	TGTGCCAGCTCGGAGTTCGGTAACTATGGCTACACCTTC	CASSEFGNYGYTF
-	TRBV6-1	TRBJ1-1	-	TGTGCCAGCAGTGAAGATGGGTTTAGCGGCACTGAAGCTTTCTTT	CASSEDGFSGTEAFF